The TCR beta chain described here comes from a study of regulatory T cells in long-lasting Graves disease. Whole-study results and caveats: Persistent patients had a count of shared public clonotypes (over 2,500) that exceeded that of new patients (about 970). Persistent Graves' patients showed less TCR diversity than newly diagnosed ones.

Time point indicated: newly diagnosed GD, antithyroid drugs for less than 3 months. Isolated PBMC RNA provided the starting material for the TCR library. Building of the TCR beta libraries involved iRepertoire HTBI primers and Arm-PCR of CDR3 regions. TCRdb reanalysed the multiplex PCR reads using MiXCR and keeps one entry per CDR3 protein. This table has fewer than 500,000 distinct CDR3 sequences, about 17% appearing once. This clonotype was seen ten or more times. Its target is not known. This sample was also put to use in a study of T cells in Graves' hyperthyroidism and ophthalmopathy. That source notes: Exclusion followed for patients with uncontrolled infection, other autoimmune disease, pregnancy or lactation.

The sequence came from a man aged 40-50 years with Graves disease. This specimen consisted of peripheral blood mononuclear cells (PBMCs), obtained at new diagnosis, from a patient treated with antithyroid drugs.

As DNA, the CDR3 is TGCGCCAGCAGCTTGTATCCAAAGAGGGCAGGTGAGCAGTTCTTC. Protein: CASSLYPKRAGEQFF. The rearrangement uses TRBV5-1 and TRBJ2-1, with D perhaps matching TRBD2 (5 bases). The CDR3 consists of 15 residues. V was cut by 1 base and J by 9 bases, with 17 bases left in between. The germline V gene encodes CDR1 SGHRS and CDR2 YFSETQ.